A selection of T cell receptor beta chains follows, all from one sample in a study of a mutant IDH1 vaccine in newly diagnosed glioma. The assay was immunoSEQ multiplex PCR, and TCRdb's table has in-frame clones only and misses some. Among approximately 57,000 clones listed, roughly three quarters were seen once. For these TCRs, the target antigens are not known. The source material was PBMCs, sampled from a glioma patient whose treatment included an IDH1 peptide vaccine. The receptors were sampled from a woman between 40 and 55 years old with glioma. Some clones in this sample may be carry-over from other donors' samples. Each CDR3 is given with its conserved first and last residue. D genes are given only for firm matches. Where a row states a size, it is once, few, many or the class of an expanded clone; other rows omit it.

-,-,TRBJ1-2,TRBV5-1,TGCGCCAGCAGCCCCCGGGACTCAGGCGTCGACTATGGCTACACCTTC,CASSPRDSGVDYGYTF
-,-,TRBJ2-5,TRBV7-2,TGTGCCAGCAGCTTAGGCAGGGGTCTGGTGGAGACCCAGTACTTC,CASSLGRGLVETQYF
-,-,TRBJ1-6,TRBV11-2,TGTGCCAGCAGCCGGGACACTCGGAATTCACCCCTCCACTTT,CASSRDTRNSPLHF
-,-,TRBJ2-6,TRBV9,TGTGCCAGCAGCGTAGCCGGGTCAGGCGCCAATGGGGCCAACGTCCTGACTTTC,CASSVAGSGANGANVLTF
-,-,TRBJ2-2,TRBV19,TGTGCCAGTAGGCAACTACCCTGGGAGCTGTTTTTT,CASRQLPWELFF
-,-,TRBJ1-5,TRBV10-2,TGCGCCAGCAGTGCGACAGCTGATCAGCCCCAGCATTTT,CASSATADQPQHF
-,-,TRBJ2-7,TRBV4-2,TGTGCCAGCAGCCAAGATGGGGTGGGAAGGGGGAGCGAGCAGTACTTC,CASSQDGVGRGSEQYF
once,-,TRBJ1-1,TRBV2,TGTGCCAGCAGTGTCACGTCAGGCACTGAAGCTTTCTTT,CASSVTSGTEAFF
-,TRBD2,TRBJ2-3,TRBV5-5,TGTGCCAGCAGTCGACTAGCGGGGGGGAGCACAGATACGCAGTATTTT,CASSRLAGGSTDTQYF
-,-,TRBJ2-6,TRBV5-6,TGTGCCAGCAGCCTGATACGGGGGCGCCCTGGGGCCAACGTCCTGACTTTC,CASSLIRGRPGANVLTF
-,-,TRBJ2-7,TRBV2,TGTGCCAGCACCGACCCGGTCCCCCGGCAGGGTAAGGGAGGAAGTCACTCCGAGCAGTACTTC,CASTDPVPRQGKGGSHSEQYF
-,-,TRBJ1-2,TRBV6-5,TGTGCAACTCAAGTGGCTTTCTATGGCTACACCTTC,CATQVAFYGYTF
-,-,TRBJ1-4,TRBV25-1,TGTGCCAGCAGTGACTACAGCGCGGCTAATGAAAAACTGTTTTTT,CASSDYSAANEKLFF
-,-,TRBJ2-1,TRBV10-3,TGTGCCAGCACCGGGACATTTTACAATGAGCAGTTCTTC,CASTGTFYNEQFF
-,-,TRBJ1-1,TRBV10-2,TGCGCCAGCACCGTAGTCCAGCGATTAAACACTGAAGCTTTCTTT,CASTVVQRLNTEAFF
once,-,TRBJ2-7,TRBV5-8,TGTGCCAGCAGCACCTACCCCTACGAGCAGTACTTC,CASSTYPYEQYF
-,-,TRBJ1-1,TRBV5-1,TGCGCCAGCAGCTTTCTATCACAAACTGAAGCTTTCTTT,CASSFLSQTEAFF
few,-,TRBJ1-1,TRBV5-6,TGTGCCAGCAGCTTGGGTACTGAAGCTTTCTTT,CASSLGTEAFF
-,-,TRBJ1-1,TRBV5-1,TGCGCCAGCAGCGGGGCCCTCCCCGCTGAAGCTTTCTTT,CASSGALPAEAFF
-,-,TRBJ1-1,TRBV29-1,TGCAGCGCCCCTGAAGCTTTCTTT,CSAPEAFF